The entry below gives a single T cell receptor beta chain sequence along with its context. TCRdb's copy holds only in-frame clones and misses some; the assay was immunoSEQ multiplex PCR. The table includes 1.5 million to 2.5 million clones, 85% to 95% detected once. The data derive from a study of shared clonotypes between healthy human individuals. For the study at large: Per donor, CD8 memory used one plate, CD8 naive used two, CD4 memory used three and CD4 naive used three.

It was CD45RO-negative cells, positively selected for CCR7, that made up naive CD8 cells, with terminally differentiated effector memory CD45RA+ cells excluded. Deletions cut 6 bases from V and 1 base from J, with 12 bases between. Germline V lookup: CDR1 LGHNA, CDR2 YSLEER. CDR3 length equals 15 residues. This sequence originates from a man between 18 and 29 years old in good health. Sequenced input: naive CD8+ T cells sorted from blood. V is TRBV4-3 and J is TRBJ2-2; D not resolved. The CDR3 DNA reads as TGCGCCAGCAGTTCTTGGATTTTGAACACCGGGGAGCTGTTTTTT. Translating it yields CASSSWILNTGELFF.